The T cell receptor beta chain described here comes from a study of molecular identifiers for immune sequencing clone quantification (dated by TCRdb to between 2018 and 2020). Broadly, across the study: For a replicate experiment, RNA from approximately 20,000 or 100,000 naive CD8 T cells was divided into five aliquots, and four of the five aliquots were sequenced. This methods study benchmarked molecular-identifier clustering-based TCR repertoire sequencing (MIDCIRS) and TCR RNA copy counting, using CD8 T cells to do so.

Study-wide findings and limitations: Modeling estimated approximately 3 recovered TCR RNA copies per cell, compared with around 9.7 by digital PCR, which implies 30% to 35% capture efficiency. Highly expanded clone sizes could be underestimated because identical TCR molecules may share a barcode. Clones above 20 RNA copies held over 97% of molecules in CMV-specific effector cells but under 1% in naive cells. Without barcode sub-clustering, chimeric consensus sequences inflated TCR diversity; chimeras reached as high as 47%. Spiked-in Jurkat TCR RNA (about 10 copies' worth), which is not part of the donor repertoire, was contained in the naive libraries. Even against a background of some 920,000 naive CD8 T cells, spiked-in Jurkat TCR RNA amounting to a single cell's worth was reported to be detectable.

Receptors were amplified or captured by PCR. Sequencing was carried out with an Illumina HiSeq 4000. Bulk TCR libraries were prepared as previously described, using TCR primers listed in Table S5. Purification of total RNA was performed with the Qiagen AllPrep DNA/RNA kit. Before any analysis, reads coming from multiple sequencing runs of the same library were combined into one pool. Per the original workflow: Reads were retained only if their TCR constant sequence matched exactly, and those retained reads were trimmed to 150 nt and grouped according to their 12-nt molecular barcodes. Reads inside each barcode group were sub-clustered using a 15% Levenshtein threshold, and a quality-weighted consensus sequence was constructed for each RNA molecule. Non-functional sequences were removed, as were lower-count sequences one edit away from another. Based on fitting two negative binomial distributions, any barcode sub-cluster with under 20% of the maximum read count was discarded. TCRdb redid the processing of the public reads, applying fastp at Q25 and MiXCR, and retained in-frame beta chains. Duplicate CDR3 protein sequences are folded into a single record with the most common DNA and genes. The V and J calls were not made by the authors but by TCRdb's processing. The sample yields under 85,000 distinct CDR3 sequences; over 15% were counted once. Of the sample, approximately 1.5% falls within the top ten clones.

Libraries of naive CD8 T cells were generated from roughly 21,000 to 960,000 sorted cells, with 10%, 30% or 50% of the purified RNA used. Naive CD8 T cells were FACS-sorted as CD8+CD4-CCR7+CD45RA+ on a BD FACSAria II into RLT Plus buffer. Detection sensitivity was tested by spiking Jurkat RNA equal to ten TCR copies' worth into samples containing roughly 18,000-1,000,000 naive CD8 T cells. CD8 T cells were enriched using RosetteSep CD8+ T Cell Enrichment Cocktail and Ficoll-Paque, and the enriched cells then underwent ACK red cell lysis. This clonotype was counted ten times or more. Its antigen is unknown. No much larger clonotype is one base removed from it; base qualities were not supplied. This clonotype originated in a human donor in good health. Some libraries in this study had Jurkat cell RNA spiked in. Sequenced material: naive CD8+ T cells from blood, with Jurkat cell RNA spiked in. The sample's cell subset or site label, decoded: FACS-sorted CD8+CD4-CCR7+CD45RA+ naive T cells.

CDR3 reads: CASSSWRDGDDTQYF. The nucleotide sequence is TGTGCCAGCAGCTCCTGGCGGGACGGTGACGATACGCAGTATTTT. In this chain, TRBV7-2 is recombined with TRBJ2-3; D gene: possibly TRBD2, on 6 matching bases. A distance of 17 bases separates the germline ends of V and J, which lose 4 bases and 6 bases respectively. The germline V gene encodes CDR1 SGHTA and CDR2 FQGNSA. Inclusive of the bounding cysteine and phenylalanine, the CDR3 is 15 residues long. Of all the DNA, just the CDR3 is kept, 45 bases in frame from base 1. The CDR3, completed at both ends by the reference TRBV7-2 and TRBJ2-3 genes, gives the full variable domain GAGVSQSPSNKVTEKGKDVELRCDPISGHTALYWYRQSLGQGLEFLIYFQGNSAPDKSGLPSDRFSAERTGGSVSTLTIQRTQQEDSAVYLCASSSWRDGDDTQYFGPGTRLTVL.